A selection of T cell receptor beta chains follows, all from one sample in a study of cytomegalovirus exposure and HLA in healthy donors. Sequencing was performed with immunoSEQ multiplex PCR; in TCRdb, only in-frame clones are kept and a portion is missing. The data contain about 120,000 clones, about 75% of them singletons. The sample comprised PBMCs. The source is a man aged 55-75 years in good health and CMV-seropositive. Each CDR3 is given with its conserved first and last residue. D genes are given only for firm matches. Clone size appears in some rows only: once, few, many, or a class for an expanded clone.

TRBJ2-7	-	-	TRBV5-1	TGCGCCAGCAGATCCCAGGGCTACGAGCAGTACTTC	CASRSQGYEQYF
TRBJ2-7	once	TRBD2	TRBV5-1	TGCGCCAGCAGCTGGGGGGGGGACTTTTCCTACGAGCAGTACTTC	CASSWGGDFSYEQYF
TRBJ1-5	-	-	TRBV4-1	TGCGCCAGCAGCCAAGAAAGTTTTAGACTGGGCAATCAGCCCCAGCATTTT	CASSQESFRLGNQPQHF
TRBJ2-1	-	-	TRBV1	TGCACCAGCAGCCAAGATCAAACAGGCCCTAACAATGAGCAGTTCTTC	CTSSQDQTGPNNEQFF
TRBJ1-6	-	-	TRBV10-3	TGTGCCATCAGGAGAAGTTCAGACAGAAACTATAATTCACCCCTCCACTTT	CAIRRSSDRNYNSPLHF
TRBJ2-3	-	-	TRBV5-6	TGTGCCAGCAGCTCAGGACTCCACACAGATACGCAGTATTTT	CASSSGLHTDTQYF
TRBJ2-2	-	TRBD2	TRBV19	TGTGCCAGTAGTCTGCGGGGGAGCACCGGGGAGCTGTTTTTT	CASSLRGSTGELFF
TRBJ1-2	-	-	TRBV7-2	TGTGCCAGCAGCTCGGCTGGGGGGGATCGAGGCTACACCTTC	CASSSAGGDRGYTF
TRBJ2-1	-	TRBD1	TRBV15	TGTGCCACCAGCAGAGACCGGGGACAGGGATCGGAAAATGAGCAGTTCTTC	CATSRDRGQGSENEQFF
TRBJ2-3	-	TRBD2	TRBV5-1	TGCGCCAGCAGCGGAGGACTAGCGGGGGGAGTTGCAGATACGCAGTATTTT	CASSGGLAGGVADTQYF
TRBJ2-3	-	-	TRBV11-1	TGTGCCAGCAGCCGAACTCCCACTAGCACAGATACGCAGTATTTT	CASSRTPTSTDTQYF
TRBJ2-1	-	-	TRBV7-9	TGTGCCAGCAGCTCCGCACAGGGCCTAGGGGAGCAGTTCTTC	CASSSAQGLGEQFF
TRBJ2-1	-	TRBD1	TRBV19	TGTGCCAGTAGTACCCAGAGAAATACAGGGGGTATCGTCGTTGAGCAGTTCTTC	CASSTQRNTGGIVVEQFF
TRBJ2-7	-	-	TRBV11-2	TGTGCCAGCAGCCCTGTAGGGGGGGGATCCTACGAGCAGTACTTC	CASSPVGGGSYEQYF
TRBJ2-1	-	-	TRBV5-1	TGCGCCAGCAGATCCGGGACTTCCACCCAACACAATGAGCAGTTCTTC	CASRSGTSTQHNEQFF
TRBJ2-1	-	-	TRBV30	TGTGCCTGGAGTTCTGGGGGCAGGCTCAATGAGCAGTTCTTC	CAWSSGGRLNEQFF
TRBJ1-1	-	TRBD1	TRBV5-5	TGTGCCAGCAGCTTGTCTCTCGGGACAGGGGAAGCTTTCTTT	CASSLSLGTGEAFF
TRBJ1-5	-	-	TRBV25-1	TGTGCCAGCAGTCGCAGGGGTCTTAATCAGCCCCAGCATTTT	CASSRRGLNQPQHF
TRBJ1-6	-	TRBD1	TRBV7-9	TGTGCCAGCAGCTTAGCGACAGGGGGCGGTTCACCCCTCCACTTT	CASSLATGGGSPLHF
TRBJ1-5	few	-	TRBV9	TGTGCCAGCAGCCCCCTGGGGGGTAAAAATCAGCCCCAGCATTTT	CASSPLGGKNQPQHF
TRBJ2-6	-	TRBD2	TRBV11-2	TGTGCCAGCAGCTTAACTAGCGGGAGGGCTGGGGCCAACGTCCTGACTTTC	CASSLTSGRAGANVLTF
TRBJ2-2	-	TRBD2	TRBV5-1	TGCGCCAGCAGCTTGAGCGAGCGGGGGACCGGGGAGCTGTTTTTT	CASSLSERGTGELFF
TRBJ1-2	-	-	TRBV5-4	TGTGCCAGCAGCTCTCAGGGTCTCATCTCGTTTGGCTACACCTTC	CASSSQGLISFGYTF
TRBJ1-1	-	-	TRBV6-6	TGTGCCGGCAGGCGCGATGTCGGGTCAATGAACACTGAAGCTTTCTTT	CAGRRDVGSMNTEAFF
TRBJ2-7	-	-	TRBV18	TGTGCCAGCTCGTTCCGACAGGCGGGCTACGAGCAGTACTTC	CASSFRQAGYEQYF
TRBJ2-5	few	TRBD2	TRBV4-2	TGTGCCAGCAGCCCTAGAGCCCTTAGTTTCGGACTAGCGGGGCGGGTTCGTATTTCAGAGACCCAGTACTTC	CASSPRALSFGLAGRVRISETQYF
TRBJ1-4	-	-	TRBV2	TGTGCCAGCACCTTGCTCGGGGCTAATGAAAAACTGTTTTTT	CASTLLGANEKLFF
TRBJ2-7	-	TRBD2	TRBV6-5	TGTGCCAGCAGTCATACTAGCGGGAGGTACGAGCAGTACTTC	CASSHTSGRYEQYF
TRBJ1-1	few	TRBD1	TRBV7-9	TGTGCCAGCAGCTCCCGGGACAGGGGGCAAGCTTTCTTT	CASSSRDRGQAFF
TRBJ1-6	-	-	TRBV6-1	TGTGCCAGCAGTCCGGTGATCCATTCACCCCTCCACTTT	CASSPVIHSPLHF
TRBJ1-5	-	-	TRBV28	TGTGCCAGCAGCTTGCATGACAGCCGTAATCAGCCCCAGCATTTT	CASSLHDSRNQPQHF
TRBJ2-2	-	-	TRBV11-3	TGTGCCAGCAGCCCCCTGGGGAGCCCAAACACCGGGGAGCTGTTTTTT	CASSPLGSPNTGELFF
TRBJ2-5	-	-	TRBV5-6	TGTGCCAGCAGCTTGTCGGGACTGCCCCAAGAGACCCAGTACTTC	CASSLSGLPQETQYF
TRBJ1-2	-	-	TRBV19	TGTGCCAGTACCCCAGGCTTTTTCTATGGCTACACCTTC	CASTPGFFYGYTF
TRBJ2-5	-	-	TRBV14	TGTGCCAGCAGCCAACTCAGGCTGTGGGAGACCCAGTACTTC	CASSQLRLWETQYF
TRBJ1-2	few	-	TRBV5-8	TGTGCCAGCAGCCGGGGGGTTGCCAGGCTGGGAGCTAACTATGGCTACACCTTC	CASSRGVARLGANYGYTF
TRBJ1-5	-	TRBD1	TRBV6-6	TGTGCCAGCAGGGGACAGGCCAAAACCGAGGAACAGCCCCAGCATTTT	CASRGQAKTEEQPQHF